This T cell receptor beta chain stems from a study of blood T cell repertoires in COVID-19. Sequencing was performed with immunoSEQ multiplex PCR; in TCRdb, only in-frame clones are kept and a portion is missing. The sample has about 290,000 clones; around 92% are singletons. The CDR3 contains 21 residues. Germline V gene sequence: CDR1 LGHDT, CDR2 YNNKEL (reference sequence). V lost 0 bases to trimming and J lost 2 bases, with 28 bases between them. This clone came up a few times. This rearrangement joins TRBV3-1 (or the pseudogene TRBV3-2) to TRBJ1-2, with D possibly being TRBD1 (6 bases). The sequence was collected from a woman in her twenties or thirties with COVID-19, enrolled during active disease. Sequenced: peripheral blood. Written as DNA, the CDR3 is TGTGCCAGCAGCCAAGATCGGGGCGAGGGGACATTCCGAACTCGGAACTATGGCTACACCTTC. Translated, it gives CASSQDRGEGTFRTRNYGYTF.